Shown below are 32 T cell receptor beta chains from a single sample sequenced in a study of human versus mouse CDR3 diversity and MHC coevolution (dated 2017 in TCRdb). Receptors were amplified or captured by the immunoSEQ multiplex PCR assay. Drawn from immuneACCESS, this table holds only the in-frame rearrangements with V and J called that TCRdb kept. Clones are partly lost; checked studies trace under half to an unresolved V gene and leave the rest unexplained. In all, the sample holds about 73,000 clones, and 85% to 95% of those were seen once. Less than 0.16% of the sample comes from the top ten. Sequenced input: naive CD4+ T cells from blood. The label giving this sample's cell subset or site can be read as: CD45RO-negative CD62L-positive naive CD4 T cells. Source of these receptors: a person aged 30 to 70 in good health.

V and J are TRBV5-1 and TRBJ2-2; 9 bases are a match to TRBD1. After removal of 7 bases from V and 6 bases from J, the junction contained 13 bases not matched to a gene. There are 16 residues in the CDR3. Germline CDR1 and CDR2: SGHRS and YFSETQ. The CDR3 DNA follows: TGCGCCAGCTTTCGTGGAGGACAGGGGAATTCCGGGGAGCTGTTTTTT. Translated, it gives CASFRGGQGNSGELFF. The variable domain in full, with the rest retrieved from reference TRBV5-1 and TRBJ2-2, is KAGVTQTPRYLIKTRGQQVTLSCSPISGHRSVSWYQQTPGQGLQFLFEYFSETQRNKGNFPGRFSGRQFSNSRSEMNVSTLELGDSALYLCASFRGGQGNSGELFFGEGSRLTVL.

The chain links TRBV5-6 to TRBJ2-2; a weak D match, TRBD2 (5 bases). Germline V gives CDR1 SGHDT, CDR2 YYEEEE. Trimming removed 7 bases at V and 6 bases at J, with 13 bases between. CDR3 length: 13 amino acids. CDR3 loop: CASGLPVAGELFF. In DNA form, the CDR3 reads TGTGCCAGCGGACTCCCCGTGGCCGGGGAGCTGTTTTTT. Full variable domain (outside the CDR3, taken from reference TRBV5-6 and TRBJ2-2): DAGVTQSPTHLIKTRGQQVTLRCSPKSGHDTVSWYQQALGQGPQFIFQYYEEEERQRGNFPDRFSGHQFPNYSSELNVNALLLGDSALYLCASGLPVAGELFFGEGSRLTVL.

The CDR3 bases are TGTGCCTCCTCCCGCTCTGGGGCCAACGTCCTGACTTTC. It is translated as CASSRSGANVLTF. This chain connects TRBV30 to TRBJ2-6; no clear D gene. The germline gives CDR1 GTSNPN, CDR2 SVGIG (reference sequence). The length of the CDR3 is 13 residues. The ends were cut back, 7 bases at V and 0 bases at J, with 7 bases in the middle.

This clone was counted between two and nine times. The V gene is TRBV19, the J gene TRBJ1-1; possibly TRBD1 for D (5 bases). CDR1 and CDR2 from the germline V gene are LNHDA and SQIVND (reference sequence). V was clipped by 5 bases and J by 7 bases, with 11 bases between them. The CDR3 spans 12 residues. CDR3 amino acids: CASSLQVGEAFF. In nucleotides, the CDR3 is TGTGCCAGTAGTCTACAGGTGGGTGAAGCTTTCTTT.

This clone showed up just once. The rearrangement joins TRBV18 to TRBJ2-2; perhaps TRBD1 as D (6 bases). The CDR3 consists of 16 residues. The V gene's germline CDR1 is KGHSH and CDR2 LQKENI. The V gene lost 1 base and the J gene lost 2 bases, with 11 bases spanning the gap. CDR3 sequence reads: CASSPQQGFNTGELFF. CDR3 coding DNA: TGTGCCAGCTCACCACAACAGGGTTTTAACACCGGGGAGCTGTTTTTT.

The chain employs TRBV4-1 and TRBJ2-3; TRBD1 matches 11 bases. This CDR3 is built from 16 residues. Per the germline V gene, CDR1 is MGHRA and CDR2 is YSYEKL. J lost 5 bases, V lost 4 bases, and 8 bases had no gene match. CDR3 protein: CASSREGQGAGDTQYF. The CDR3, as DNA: TGCGCCAGCAGCCGAGAAGGACAGGGGGCGGGAGATACGCAGTATTTT.

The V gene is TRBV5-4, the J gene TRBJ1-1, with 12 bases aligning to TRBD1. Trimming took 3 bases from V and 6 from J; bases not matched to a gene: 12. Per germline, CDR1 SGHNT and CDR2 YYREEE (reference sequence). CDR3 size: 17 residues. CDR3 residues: CASSSGTGGGGGAEAFF. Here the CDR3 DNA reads TGTGCCAGCAGCTCCGGGACAGGGGGCGGAGGGGGGGCTGAAGCTTTCTTT.

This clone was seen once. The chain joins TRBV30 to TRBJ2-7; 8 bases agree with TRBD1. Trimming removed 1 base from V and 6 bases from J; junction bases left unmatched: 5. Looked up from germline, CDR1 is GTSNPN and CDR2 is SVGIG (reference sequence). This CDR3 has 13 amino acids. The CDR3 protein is CAWSEQGVSEQYF. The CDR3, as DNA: TGTGCCTGGAGTGAACAGGGGGTGAGCGAGCAGTACTTC.

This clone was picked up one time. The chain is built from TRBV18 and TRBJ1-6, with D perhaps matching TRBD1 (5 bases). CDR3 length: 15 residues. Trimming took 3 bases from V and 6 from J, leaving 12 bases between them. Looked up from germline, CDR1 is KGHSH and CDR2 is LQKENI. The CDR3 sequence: CASSPSGQGNSPLHF. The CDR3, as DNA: TGTGCCAGCTCACCCTCCGGGCAGGGTAATTCACCCCTCCACTTT.

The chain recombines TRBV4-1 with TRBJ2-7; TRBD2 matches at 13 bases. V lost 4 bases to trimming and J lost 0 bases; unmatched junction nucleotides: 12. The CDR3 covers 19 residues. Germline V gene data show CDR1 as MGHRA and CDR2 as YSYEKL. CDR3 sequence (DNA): TGCGCCAGCAGCCGCGCCAAACTAGCGGGAGGGTCGAGCTCCTACGAGCAGTACTTC. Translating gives CASSRAKLAGGSSSYEQYF.

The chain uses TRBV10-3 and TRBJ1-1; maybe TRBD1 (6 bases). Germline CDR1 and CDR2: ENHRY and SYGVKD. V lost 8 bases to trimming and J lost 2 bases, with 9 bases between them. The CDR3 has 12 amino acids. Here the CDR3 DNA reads TGTGCCATCTCGGGGGGCAACACTGAAGCTTTCTTT. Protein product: CAISGGNTEAFF.

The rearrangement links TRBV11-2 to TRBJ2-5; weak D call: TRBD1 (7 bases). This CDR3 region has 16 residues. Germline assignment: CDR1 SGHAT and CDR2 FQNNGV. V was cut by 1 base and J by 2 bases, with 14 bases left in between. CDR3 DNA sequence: TGTGCCAGCAGCTTAGCCGGGGGACAGCTACAAGAGACCCAGTACTTC. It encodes CASSLAGGQLQETQYF.

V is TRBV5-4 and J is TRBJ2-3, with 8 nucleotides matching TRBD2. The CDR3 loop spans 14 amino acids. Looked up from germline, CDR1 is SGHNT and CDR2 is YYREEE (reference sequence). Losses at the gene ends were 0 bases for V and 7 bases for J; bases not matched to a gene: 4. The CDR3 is CASSLAGGPNTQYF. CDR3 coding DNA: TGTGCCAGCAGCTTGGCGGGGGGGCCAAATACGCAGTATTTT.

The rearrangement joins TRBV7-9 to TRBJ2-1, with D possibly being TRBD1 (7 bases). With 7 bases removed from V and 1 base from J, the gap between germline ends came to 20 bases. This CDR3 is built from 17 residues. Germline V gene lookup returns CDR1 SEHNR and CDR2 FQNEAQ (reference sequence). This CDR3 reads CASTTRRGQTSYNEQFF. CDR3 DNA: TGTGCCAGCACTACAAGGAGGGGACAGACTTCCTACAATGAGCAGTTCTTC.

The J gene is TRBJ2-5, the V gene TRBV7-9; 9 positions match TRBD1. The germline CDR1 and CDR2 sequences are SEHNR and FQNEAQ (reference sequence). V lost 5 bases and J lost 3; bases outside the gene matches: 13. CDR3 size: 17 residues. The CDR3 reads CASSQGGTGYWKETQYF. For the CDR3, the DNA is TGTGCCAGCAGCCAGGGTGGGACAGGGTACTGGAAAGAGACCCAGTACTTC.

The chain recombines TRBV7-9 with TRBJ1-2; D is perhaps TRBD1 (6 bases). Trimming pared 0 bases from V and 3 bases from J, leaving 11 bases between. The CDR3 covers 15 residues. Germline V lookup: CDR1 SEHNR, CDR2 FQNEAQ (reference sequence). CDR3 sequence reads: CASSLAQGTYYGYTF. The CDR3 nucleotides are TGTGCCAGCAGCTTAGCACAGGGAACCTACTATGGCTACACCTTC. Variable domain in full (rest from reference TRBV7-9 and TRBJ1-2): DTGVSQNPRHKITKRGQNVTFRCDPISEHNRLYWYRQTLGQGPEFLTYFQNEAQLEKSRLLSDRFSAERPKGSFSTLEIQRTEQGDSAMYLCASSLAQGTYYGYTFGSGTRLTVV.

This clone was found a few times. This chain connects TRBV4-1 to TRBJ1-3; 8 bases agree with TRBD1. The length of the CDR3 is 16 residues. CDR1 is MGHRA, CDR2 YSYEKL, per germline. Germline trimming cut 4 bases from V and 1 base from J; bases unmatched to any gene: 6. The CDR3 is CASSLRTGSSGNTIYF. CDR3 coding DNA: TGCGCCAGCAGCCTTAGGACAGGGTCATCTGGAAACACCATATATTTT.

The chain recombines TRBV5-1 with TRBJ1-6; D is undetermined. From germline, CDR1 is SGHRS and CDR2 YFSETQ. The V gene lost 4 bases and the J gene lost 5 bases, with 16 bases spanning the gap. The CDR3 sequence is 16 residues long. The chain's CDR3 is CASSPGWYGNNSPLHF. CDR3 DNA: TGCGCCAGCAGCCCGGGGTGGTACGGAAATAATTCACCCCTCCACTTT.

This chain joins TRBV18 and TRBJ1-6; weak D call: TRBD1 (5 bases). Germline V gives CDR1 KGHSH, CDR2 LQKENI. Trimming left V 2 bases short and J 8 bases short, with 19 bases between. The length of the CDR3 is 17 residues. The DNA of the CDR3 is TGTGCCAGCTCACCATTGCCTTGGTGGGGCTCGGATTCACCCCTCCACTTT. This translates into CASSPLPWWGSDSPLHF.

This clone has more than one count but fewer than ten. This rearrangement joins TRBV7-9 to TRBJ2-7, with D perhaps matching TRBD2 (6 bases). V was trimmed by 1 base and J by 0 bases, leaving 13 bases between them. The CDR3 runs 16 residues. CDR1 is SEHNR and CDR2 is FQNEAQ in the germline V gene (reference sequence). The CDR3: CASSLESIGSSYEQYF. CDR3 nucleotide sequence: TGTGCCAGCAGCTTAGAAAGCATCGGGAGCTCCTACGAGCAGTACTTC.

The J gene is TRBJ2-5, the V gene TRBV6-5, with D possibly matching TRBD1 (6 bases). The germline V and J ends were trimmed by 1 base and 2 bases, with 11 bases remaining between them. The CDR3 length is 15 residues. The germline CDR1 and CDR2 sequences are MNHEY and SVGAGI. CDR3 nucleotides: TGTGCCAGCAGTTACTACAGGGACCTTCAAGAGACCCAGTACTTC. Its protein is CASSYYRDLQETQYF.

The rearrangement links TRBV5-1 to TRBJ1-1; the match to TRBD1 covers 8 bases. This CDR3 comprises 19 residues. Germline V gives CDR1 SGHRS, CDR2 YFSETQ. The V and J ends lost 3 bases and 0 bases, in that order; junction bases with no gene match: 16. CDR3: CASSSQGAGTKYLNTEAFF. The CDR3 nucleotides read TGCGCCAGCAGCTCTCAGGGGGCTGGGACTAAATATTTGAACACTGAAGCTTTCTTT.

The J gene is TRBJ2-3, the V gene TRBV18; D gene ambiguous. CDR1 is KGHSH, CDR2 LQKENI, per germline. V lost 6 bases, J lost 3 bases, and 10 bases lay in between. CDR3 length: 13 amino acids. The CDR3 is CASSPPSTDTQYF. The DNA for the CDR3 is TGTGCCAGCTCCCCTCCTTCGACAGATACGCAGTATTTT.

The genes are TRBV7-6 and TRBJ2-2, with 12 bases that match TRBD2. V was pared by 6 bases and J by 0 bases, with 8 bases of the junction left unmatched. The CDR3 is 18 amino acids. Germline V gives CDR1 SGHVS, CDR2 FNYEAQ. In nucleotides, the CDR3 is TGTGCCAGCAGTTTCTCCGGACTAGCGGGGTCGAACACCGGGGAGCTGTTTTTT. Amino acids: CASSFSGLAGSNTGELFF.

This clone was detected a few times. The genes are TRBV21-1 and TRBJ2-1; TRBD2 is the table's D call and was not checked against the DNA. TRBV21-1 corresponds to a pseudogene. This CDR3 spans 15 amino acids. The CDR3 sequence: CASSRGCGSWNEQFF. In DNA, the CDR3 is TGTGCCAGCAGCAGGGGATGCGGGAGCTGGAATGAGCAGTTCTTC.

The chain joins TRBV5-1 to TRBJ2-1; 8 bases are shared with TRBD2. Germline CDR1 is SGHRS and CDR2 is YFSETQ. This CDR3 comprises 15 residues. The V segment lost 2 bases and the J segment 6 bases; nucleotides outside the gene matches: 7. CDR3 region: CASSLAGEVGNEQFF. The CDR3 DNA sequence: TGCGCCAGCAGCTTAGCGGGAGAGGTCGGCAATGAGCAGTTCTTC.

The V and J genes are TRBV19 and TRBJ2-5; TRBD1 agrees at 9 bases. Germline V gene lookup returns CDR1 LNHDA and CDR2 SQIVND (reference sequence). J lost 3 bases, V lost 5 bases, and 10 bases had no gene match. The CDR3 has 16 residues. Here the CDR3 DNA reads TGTGCCAGTAGTCCCCGCGGGACAGGGCGTGAAGAGACCCAGTACTTC. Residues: CASSPRGTGREETQYF.

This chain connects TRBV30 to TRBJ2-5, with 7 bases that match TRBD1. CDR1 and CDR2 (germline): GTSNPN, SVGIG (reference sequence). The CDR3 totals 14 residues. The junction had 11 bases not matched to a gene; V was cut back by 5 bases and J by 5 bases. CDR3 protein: CAWQTTGIRETQYF. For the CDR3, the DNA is TGTGCCTGGCAGACGACAGGGATCAGGGAGACCCAGTACTTC.

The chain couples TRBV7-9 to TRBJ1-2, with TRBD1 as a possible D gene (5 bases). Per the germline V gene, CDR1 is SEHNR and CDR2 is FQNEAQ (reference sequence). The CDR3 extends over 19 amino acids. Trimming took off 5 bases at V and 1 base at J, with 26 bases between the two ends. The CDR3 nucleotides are TGTGCCAGCAGCACCCCCGCCCCGGTCAGGGTGCCCTTTAACTATGGCTACACCTTC. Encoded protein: CASSTPAPVRVPFNYGYTF.

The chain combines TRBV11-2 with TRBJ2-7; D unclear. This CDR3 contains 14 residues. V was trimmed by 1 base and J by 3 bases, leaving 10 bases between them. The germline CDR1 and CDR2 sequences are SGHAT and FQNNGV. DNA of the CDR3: TGTGCCAGCAGCTTAGGGCAGGCCGACTACGAGCAGTACTTC. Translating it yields CASSLGQADYEQYF.

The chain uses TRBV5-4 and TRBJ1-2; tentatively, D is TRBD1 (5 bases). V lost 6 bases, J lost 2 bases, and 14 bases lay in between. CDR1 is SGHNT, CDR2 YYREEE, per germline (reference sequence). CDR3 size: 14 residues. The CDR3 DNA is TGTGCCAGCACCCCCCTCGGGGGGAACTATGGCTACACCTTC. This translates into CASTPLGGNYGYTF.

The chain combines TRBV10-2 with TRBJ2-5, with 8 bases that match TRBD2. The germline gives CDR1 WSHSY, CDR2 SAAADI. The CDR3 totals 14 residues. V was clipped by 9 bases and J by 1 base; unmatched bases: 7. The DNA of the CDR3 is TGCGCCAGTGGAAGCGGGAGACTCCAAGAGACCCAGTACTTC. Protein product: CASGSGRLQETQYF.